This T cell receptor (beta chain) derives from a study of T cell responses to AZD1222 COVID-19 vaccine. Notes on the study in general: Donors were mostly white British, more females; clonal diversity possibly underestimated. Among spike-specific TCRs, nearly half reportedly target unmutated variant regions.

Assay used: immunoSEQ multiplex PCR; TCRdb lists only in-frame clones, some missing. The top ten clones hold around 3% of a sample with 110,000 to 150,000 clones, 91% of them seen once. Deletions cut 4 bases from V and 2 bases from J, with 9 bases between. The germline V gene has CDR1 MDHEN and CDR2 SYDVKM. The CDR3 spans 14 residues. Of note for this clone: Its specificity is unknown.

This chain uses TRBV28 with TRBJ1-5; no reliable D call. The material sequenced was peripheral blood, taken on day 0 of AZD1222 vaccination. The TCR originated in an adult in good health. This CDR3 reads CASSSSAGNQPQHF. Written as DNA, the CDR3 is TGTGCCAGCAGTTCATCTGCGGGCAATCAGCCCCAGCATTTT.